The 26 T cell receptor beta chains reported below all come from one sample, sequenced in a study of T cell responses to AZD1222 COVID-19 vaccine. Libraries were prepared by immunoSEQ multiplex PCR; TCRdb keeps only in-frame clonotypes and omits some of them. The data hold roughly 110,000 clones, with around 88% observed a single time. Sequenced here: peripheral blood, sampled 28 days after the second AZD1222 dose. All receptors derive from an adult who received the AZD1222 COVID-19 vaccine.

This clone was counted a single time. The V gene is TRBV6-5, the J gene TRBJ1-1; maybe TRBD1 (6 bases). The CDR3 runs to 14 residues. The germline V and J ends were trimmed by 11 bases and 5 bases, with 21 bases remaining between them. The germline CDR1 and CDR2 sequences are MNHEY and SVGAGI. CDR3 nucleotide sequence: TGTGCCGGGGCTCCTGGCGGGGGGCCAACTGAAGCTTTCTTT. Translated: CAGAPGGGPTEAFF.

The V and J genes are TRBV7-8 and TRBJ1-1, with 8 bases lining up with TRBD1. Germline loops: CDR1 SGHVS, CDR2 FQNEAQ. The CDR3 contains 16 residues. With V trimmed by 3 bases and J by 0 bases, 6 bases remained unmatched. Here the CDR3 reads CASSFGQGGLNTEAFF. As DNA, the CDR3 is TGTGCCAGCAGCTTCGGACAGGGCGGATTGAACACTGAAGCTTTCTTT.

This sequence joins TRBV12-3 or TRBV12-4 and TRBJ1-5; D not resolved. Trimming stripped 0 bases from V and 7 bases from J, with 7 bases between. This CDR3 has 13 residues. The CDR3 spells CASSLAQGQPQHF. The CDR3 nucleotides are TGTGCCAGCAGTTTAGCGCAAGGGCAGCCCCAGCATTTT.

The genes are TRBV12-3 or TRBV12-4 and TRBJ1-2, with D possibly being TRBD1 (5 bases). There are 13 residues in the CDR3. V was pared by 2 bases and J by 6 bases, with 10 bases between. The CDR3 here is CASSLWGSDGYTF. In DNA, the CDR3 is TGTGCCAGCAGTTTATGGGGGTCGGATGGCTACACCTTC.

The chain links TRBV11-1 to TRBJ2-2; tentatively, D is TRBD2 (5 bases). V was pared by 2 bases and J by 5 bases, with 9 bases between. The CDR3 is 14 residues long. In germline, CDR1 is SGHAT, CDR2 FQDESV (reference sequence). The CDR3 coding sequence is TGTGCCAGCAGCTTAAGAAGGGAGACCGGGGAGCTGTTTTTT. It translates to CASSLRRETGELFF.

The chain is built from TRBV27 and TRBJ2-3; 8 nucleotides align to TRBD2. V gave up 2 bases and J gave up 2 bases; unmatched junction bases: 9. This CDR3 comprises 17 residues. Germline values: CDR1 MNHEY, CDR2 SMNVEV (reference sequence). The CDR3 spells CASSLGPGLDLTDTQYF. The CDR3 DNA follows: TGTGCCAGCAGTTTAGGGCCGGGACTAGACCTCACAGATACGCAGTATTTT.

About this clone itself: Within the sample, other DNA sequences also encode this same CDR3. The chain combines TRBV12-3 or TRBV12-4 with TRBJ1-3; no reliable D call. The CDR3 is made up of 10 amino acids. The V gene lost 5 bases and the J gene lost 7 bases, with 3 bases spanning the gap. CDR3 amino acids: CASSRNTIYF. DNA for the CDR3: TGTGCCAGCAGTCGTAACACCATATATTTT.

The genes are TRBV5-1 and TRBJ1-6; 9 positions match TRBD1. CDR1 SGHRS and CDR2 YFSETQ come from the germline V gene. Trimming took 0 bases from V and 7 from J; bases not matched to a gene: 5. The CDR3 totals 16 residues. The CDR3 sequence: CASSLAGQGGNSPLHF. In nucleotides, the CDR3 is TGCGCCAGCAGCTTGGCGGGACAGGGAGGCAATTCACCCCTCCACTTT.

This clone was found once. The J gene is TRBJ2-1, the V gene TRBV3-1 (or the pseudogene TRBV3-2); 10 positions match TRBD1. CDR3 length: 15 amino acids. V shed 1 base and J 9 bases; nucleotides not matched to a gene: 6. CDR1 is LGHDT, CDR2 YNNKEL, per germline (reference sequence). CDR3 sequence (DNA): TGTGCCAGCAGCCAAGGGCCGGGACAGGGGTCTGAGCAGTTCTTC. It is translated as CASSQGPGQGSEQFF.

J is TRBJ1-6 and V is TRBV19, with D tentatively TRBD1 (6 bases). Trimming took 7 bases from V and 6 from J, leaving 22 bases between them. Germline assignment: CDR1 LNHDA and CDR2 SQIVND (reference sequence). This CDR3 is built from 17 residues. CDR3 in amino acids: CASTRLGGQGSNSPLHF. CDR3 bases: TGTGCCAGTACCAGACTCGGGGGGCAGGGAAGTAATTCACCCCTCCACTTT.

The V gene is TRBV19, the J gene TRBJ1-2; 10 nucleotides align to TRBD1. Germline V CDR1 and CDR2: LNHDA, SQIVND (reference sequence). The V segment lost 7 bases and the J segment 5 bases; nucleotides outside the gene matches: 22. This CDR3 is built from 19 residues. The CDR3 DNA reads TGTGCCAGTAATCCAAGGAGCGGACAGGGGGGGACCTCCCCTTATGGCTACACCTTC. Its protein is CASNPRSGQGGTSPYGYTF.

The CDR3 DNA reads TGTGCCAGCAGCCCACAACTAGCGGGGGGGCTGAATGAGCAGTTCTTC. It is translated as CASSPQLAGGLNEQFF. The chain uses TRBV7-3 and TRBJ2-1; 13 positions agree with TRBD2. V lost 5 bases and J lost 7; bases outside the gene matches: 8. CDR3 length equals 16 residues. Germline lookup yields CDR1 SGHTA and CDR2 FQGTGA.

Here the CDR3 reads CASSPWTAEQYF. CDR3 in DNA: TGTGCCAGCAGTCCGTGGACAGCCGAGCAGTACTTC. The chain recombines TRBV25-1 with TRBJ2-7, with D tentatively TRBD1 (6 bases). Germline CDR1 MGHDK, CDR2 SYGVNS. The CDR3 consists of 12 residues. Trimming pared 5 bases from V and 6 bases from J, leaving 11 bases between.

The chain links TRBV24-1 to TRBJ1-3; D not certain. The V gene lost 3 bases and the J gene lost 4 bases, with 6 bases spanning the gap. Germline assignment: CDR1 KGHDR and CDR2 SFDVKD. The CDR3 loop spans 13 amino acids. CDR3 amino acids: CATSDDIGNTIYF. CDR3 nucleotides: TGTGCCACCAGTGATGACATAGGAAACACCATATATTTT.

This clone occurred a few times. This rearrangement joins TRBV6-2 or TRBV6-3 to TRBJ2-7, with 7 bases lining up with TRBD2. The germline V gene encodes CDR1 MNHEY and CDR2 SVGEGT. This CDR3 contains 16 residues. V was clipped by 0 bases and J by 2 bases; unmatched bases: 7. CDR3 sequence: CASSYSGRGRAYEQYF. In nucleotides, the CDR3 is TGTGCCAGCAGTTACTCGGGGAGGGGTCGTGCCTACGAGCAGTACTTC.

V gene TRBV20-1 combines with J gene TRBJ1-2; maybe TRBD1 (5 bases). Germline assignment: CDR1 DFQATT and CDR2 SNEGSKA (reference sequence). This CDR3 has 11 residues. V gave up 5 bases and J gave up 8 bases, with 12 bases separating them. CDR3 amino acids: CSAGTNGGYTF. In DNA form, the CDR3 reads TGCAGTGCTGGGACCAACGGGGGCTACACCTTC.

V and J are TRBV21-1 and TRBJ2-2; no check of the table's D call, TRBD2, against the DNA was made. TRBV21-1 is a pseudogene. This CDR3 contains 17 residues. The CDR3 sequence: CASSKGGSSLCAGELFF. CDR3 sequence (DNA): TGTGCCAGCAGCAAAGGAGGGTCGTCTCTTTGCGCCGGGGAGCTGTTTTTT.

V and J are TRBV6-2 or TRBV6-3 and TRBJ1-3; the D is unclear. Germline CDR1 MNHEY, CDR2 SVGEGT. V lost 6 bases and J lost 2, with 11 bases in between. This CDR3 comprises 14 residues. The CDR3, as DNA: TGTGCCAGCAGCCCGGCCGGGGCTGGAAACACCATATATTTT. Translated, it gives CASSPAGAGNTIYF.

This chain uses TRBV4-2 with TRBJ1-6; D ambiguous. Trimming stripped 0 bases from V and 7 bases from J, with 4 bases between. CDR3 length: 13 residues. Germline V gene sequence: CDR1 LGHNA, CDR2 YNFKEQ. The CDR3 is CASSQDVNSPLHF. CDR3 in DNA: TGTGCCAGCAGCCAAGATGTGAATTCACCCCTCCACTTT.

This sequence joins TRBV18 and TRBJ2-7; D is possibly TRBD1 (5 bases). Trimming took off 3 bases at V and 5 bases at J, with 14 bases between the two ends. The CDR3 extends over 14 amino acids. Germline assignment: CDR1 KGHSH and CDR2 LQKENI. The chain's CDR3 is CASSPGRQKHEQYF. For the CDR3, the DNA is TGTGCCAGCTCACCTGGGCGACAGAAACACGAGCAGTACTTC.

The gene calls are TRBV9 and TRBJ2-2; 9 nucleotides line up with TRBD1. This CDR3 has 16 residues. The ends lost 5 bases at V and 7 bases at J; junction bases unmatched: 12. CDR1 and CDR2 from the germline V gene are SGDLS and YYNGEE. The DNA for the CDR3 is TGTGCCAGCAGAAGTTCGGGACAGGGAAGTATCGGGGAGCTGTTTTTT. Translation gives CASRSSGQGSIGELFF.

The rearrangement uses TRBV3-1 (or the pseudogene TRBV3-2) and TRBJ1-2; no clear D gene. V shed 0 bases and J shed 0 bases, with 14 bases lying between them. Germline CDR1 is LGHDT and CDR2 is YNNKEL (reference sequence). The CDR3 is 17 residues long. This chain's CDR3 is CASSQDPSLGPNYGYTF. The DNA of the CDR3 is TGTGCCAGCAGCCAAGACCCATCTCTCGGGCCTAACTATGGCTACACCTTC.

J is TRBJ2-2 and V is TRBV15; no clear D. CDR3 size: 14 residues. CDR1 LNHNV and CDR2 YYDKDF come from the germline V gene (reference sequence). V lost 2 bases to trimming and J lost 5 bases, with 9 bases between them. This CDR3 is CATSRSQTTGELFF. Here the CDR3 DNA reads TGTGCCACCAGCAGAAGTCAGACAACCGGGGAGCTGTTTTTT.

This clone has just a few counts. The V gene is TRBV4-3, the J gene TRBJ1-6; D is undetermined. CDR1 is LGHNA and CDR2 is YSLEER in the germline V gene. The CDR3 loop spans 13 amino acids. V lost 2 bases and J lost 6, with 5 bases in between. The chain's CDR3 is CASSQTSNSPLHF. Written as DNA, the CDR3 is TGCGCCAGCAGCCAAACGTCTAATTCACCCCTCCACTTT.

This chain joins TRBV7-6 and TRBJ1-4; D is perhaps TRBD1 (5 bases). Germline lookup yields CDR1 SGHVS and CDR2 FNYEAQ. V lost 1 base to trimming and J lost 2 bases, with 11 bases between them. The CDR3 runs to 16 residues. The CDR3 is CASSLGGRGTNEKLFF. In nucleotides, the CDR3 is TGTGCCAGCAGCTTAGGGGGGAGGGGCACTAATGAAAAACTGTTTTTT. Supplemented by reference TRBV7-6 and TRBJ1-4, the full variable domain reads GAGVSQSPRYKVTKRGQDVALRCDPISGHVSLYWYRQALGQGPEFLTYFNYEAQQDKSGLPNDRFSAERPEGSISTLTIQRTEQRDSAMYRCASSLGGRGTNEKLFFGSGTQLSVL.

This clone appeared a single time. This chain connects TRBV4-2 to TRBJ2-1, with D perhaps matching TRBD1 (5 bases). The CDR3 is made up of 12 amino acids. Between the trimmed V and J ends, which lost 10 bases and 9 bases, there was a span of 16 bases. The germline CDR1 and CDR2 sequences are LGHNA and YNFKEQ. The CDR3 here is CATTQGMGEQFF. CDR3 DNA: TGTGCCACCACGCAGGGAATGGGTGAGCAGTTCTTC.